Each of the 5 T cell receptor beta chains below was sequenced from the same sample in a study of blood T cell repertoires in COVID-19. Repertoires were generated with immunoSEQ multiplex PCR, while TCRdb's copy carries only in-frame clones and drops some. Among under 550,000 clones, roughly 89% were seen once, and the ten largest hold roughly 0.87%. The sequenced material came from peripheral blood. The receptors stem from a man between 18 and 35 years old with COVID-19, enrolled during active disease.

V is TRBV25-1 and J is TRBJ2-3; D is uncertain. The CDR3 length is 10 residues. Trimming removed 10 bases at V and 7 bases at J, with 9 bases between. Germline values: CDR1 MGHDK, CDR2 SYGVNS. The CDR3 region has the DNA TGTGCCATCTTTCCTTATACGCAGTATTTT. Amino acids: CAIFPYTQYF.

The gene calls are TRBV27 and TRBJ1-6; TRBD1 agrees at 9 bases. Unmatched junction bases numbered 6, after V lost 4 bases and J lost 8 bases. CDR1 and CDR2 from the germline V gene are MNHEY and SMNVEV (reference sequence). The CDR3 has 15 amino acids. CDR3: CASSSWTGAYSPLHF. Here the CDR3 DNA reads TGTGCCAGCAGTTCGTGGACAGGGGCGTATTCACCCCTCCACTTT.

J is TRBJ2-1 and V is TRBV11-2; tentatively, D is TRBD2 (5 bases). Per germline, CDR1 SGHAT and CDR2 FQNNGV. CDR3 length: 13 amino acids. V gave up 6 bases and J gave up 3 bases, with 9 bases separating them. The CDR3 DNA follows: TGTGCCAGCAGTTACGGGAACTACAATGAGCAGTTCTTC. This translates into CASSYGNYNEQFF.

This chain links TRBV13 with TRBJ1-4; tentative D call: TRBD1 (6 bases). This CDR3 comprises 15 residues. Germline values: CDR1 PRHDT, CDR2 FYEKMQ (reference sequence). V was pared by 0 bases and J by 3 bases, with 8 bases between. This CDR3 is CASSLGGGPNEKLFF. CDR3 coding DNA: TGTGCCAGCAGCTTAGGAGGGGGACCTAATGAAAAACTGTTTTTT.

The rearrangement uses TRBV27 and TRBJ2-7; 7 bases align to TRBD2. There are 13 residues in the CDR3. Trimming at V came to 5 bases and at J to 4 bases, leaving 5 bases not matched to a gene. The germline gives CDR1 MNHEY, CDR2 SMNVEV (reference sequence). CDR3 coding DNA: TGTGCCAGCAGTCCCCGGCGGGGGTACGAGCAGTACTTC. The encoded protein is CASSPRRGYEQYF.